This TCR beta chain is from a study of blood T cell repertoires in COVID-19. In the study overall: Both acute and convalescent COVID-19 samples were obtained from the United States, Italy and Spain. The analysed material was cDNA or gDNA that came from T cells, B-cell-depleted T cells, or PBMCs.

Per the original data handling: Using reference gene primer amplification, nucleated cell counts were estimated. This table comes from immunoSEQ multiplex PCR, and its TCRdb copy is limited to in-frame clones, with some not included. V and J calls and clone size are those listed in that table; D and trimming were worked out from the DNA. The sample has about 18,000 clones, approximately 90% seen once. The CDR3 covers 13 residues. From germline, CDR1 is LGHNA and CDR2 YNFKEQ. V dropped 6 bases and J dropped 13; count of bases not matched to a gene: 9. The J gene is TRBJ2-1, the V gene TRBV4-2; the match to TRBD2 covers 10 bases. Sample: peripheral blood. This TCR derives from a human donor in a cohort sampled during active COVID-19. CDR3 sequence (DNA): TGTGCCAGCAGTCAACACGGGACTAGCGAACAGTTCTTC. Amino acids: CASSQHGTSEQFF.